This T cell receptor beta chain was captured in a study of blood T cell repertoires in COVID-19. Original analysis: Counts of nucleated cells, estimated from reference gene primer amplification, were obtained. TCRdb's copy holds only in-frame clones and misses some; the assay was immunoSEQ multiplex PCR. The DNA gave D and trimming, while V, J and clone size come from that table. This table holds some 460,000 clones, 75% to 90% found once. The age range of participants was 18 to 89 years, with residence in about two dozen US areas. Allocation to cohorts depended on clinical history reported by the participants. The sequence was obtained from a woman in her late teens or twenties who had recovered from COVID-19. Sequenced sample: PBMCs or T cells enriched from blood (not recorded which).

CDR3 sequence reads: CASSLGPSYSNQPQHF. The CDR3 nucleotides are TGTGCCAGCAGTTTAGGGCCCTCATATAGCAATCAGCCCCAGCATTTT. The chain joins TRBV28 to TRBJ1-5; D is unclear. Trimming pared 2 bases from V and 0 bases from J, leaving 11 bases between. The germline V gene has CDR1 MDHEN and CDR2 SYDVKM. The CDR3 is made up of 16 amino acids.